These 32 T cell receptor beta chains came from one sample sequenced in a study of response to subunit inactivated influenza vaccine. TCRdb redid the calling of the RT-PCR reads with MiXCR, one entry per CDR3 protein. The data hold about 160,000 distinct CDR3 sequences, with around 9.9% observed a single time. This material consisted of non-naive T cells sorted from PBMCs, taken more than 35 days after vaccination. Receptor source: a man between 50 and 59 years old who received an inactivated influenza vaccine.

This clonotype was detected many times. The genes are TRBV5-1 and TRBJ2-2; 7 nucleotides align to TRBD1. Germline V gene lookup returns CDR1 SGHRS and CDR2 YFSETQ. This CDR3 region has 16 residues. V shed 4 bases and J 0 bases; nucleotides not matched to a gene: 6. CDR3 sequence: CASSLDRVANTGELFF. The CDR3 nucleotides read TGCGCCAGCAGCCTTGACAGGGTTGCGAACACCGGGGAGCTGTTTTTT.

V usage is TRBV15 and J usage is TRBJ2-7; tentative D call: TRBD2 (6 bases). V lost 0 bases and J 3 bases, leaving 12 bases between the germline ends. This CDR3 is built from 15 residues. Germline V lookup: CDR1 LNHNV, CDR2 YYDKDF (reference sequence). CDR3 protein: CATSRDQHGGYEQYF. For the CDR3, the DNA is TGTGCCACCAGCAGAGATCAGCACGGGGGCTACGAGCAGTACTTC.

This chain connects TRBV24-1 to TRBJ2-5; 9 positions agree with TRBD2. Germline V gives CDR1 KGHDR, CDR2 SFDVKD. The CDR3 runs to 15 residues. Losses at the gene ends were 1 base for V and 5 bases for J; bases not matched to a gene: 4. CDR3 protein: CATSDFLAGGETQYF. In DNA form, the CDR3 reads TGTGCCACCAGTGATTTTTTGGCGGGAGGGGAGACCCAGTACTTC.

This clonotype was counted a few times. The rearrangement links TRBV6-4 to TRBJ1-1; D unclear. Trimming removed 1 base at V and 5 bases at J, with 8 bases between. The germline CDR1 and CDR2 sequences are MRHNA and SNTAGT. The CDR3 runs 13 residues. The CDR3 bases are TGTGCCAGCAGTGACTTGGTCGGGACTGAAGCTTTCTTT. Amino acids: CASSDLVGTEAFF.

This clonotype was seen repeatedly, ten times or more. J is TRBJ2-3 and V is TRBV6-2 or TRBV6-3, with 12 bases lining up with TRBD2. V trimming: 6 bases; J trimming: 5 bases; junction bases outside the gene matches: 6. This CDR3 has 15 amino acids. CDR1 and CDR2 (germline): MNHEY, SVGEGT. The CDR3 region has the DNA TGTGCCAGCAGGAGACTAGCGGGAGCGAAAGATACGCAGTATTTT. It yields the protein CASRRLAGAKDTQYF.

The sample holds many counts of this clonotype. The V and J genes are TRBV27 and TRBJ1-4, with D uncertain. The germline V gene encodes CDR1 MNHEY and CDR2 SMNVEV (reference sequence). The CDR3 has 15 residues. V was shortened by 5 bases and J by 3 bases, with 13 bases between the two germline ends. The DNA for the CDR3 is TGTGCCAGCAGTCTAGAACAGAGTGCTAATGAAAAACTGTTTTTT. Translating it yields CASSLEQSANEKLFF.

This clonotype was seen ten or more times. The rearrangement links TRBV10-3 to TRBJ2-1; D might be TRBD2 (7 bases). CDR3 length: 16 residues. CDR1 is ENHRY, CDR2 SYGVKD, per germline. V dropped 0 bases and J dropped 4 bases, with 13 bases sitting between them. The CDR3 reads CAISESGGGAYNEQFF. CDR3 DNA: TGTGCCATCAGTGAGTCGGGAGGGGGGGCATACAATGAGCAGTTCTTC.

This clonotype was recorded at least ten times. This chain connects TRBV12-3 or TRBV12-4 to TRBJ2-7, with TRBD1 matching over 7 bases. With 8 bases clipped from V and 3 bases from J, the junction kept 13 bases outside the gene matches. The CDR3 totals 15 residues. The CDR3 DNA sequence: TGTGCCAGCGGTTCTCCAGACAGGGCAGACTACGAGCAGTACTTC. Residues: CASGSPDRADYEQYF.

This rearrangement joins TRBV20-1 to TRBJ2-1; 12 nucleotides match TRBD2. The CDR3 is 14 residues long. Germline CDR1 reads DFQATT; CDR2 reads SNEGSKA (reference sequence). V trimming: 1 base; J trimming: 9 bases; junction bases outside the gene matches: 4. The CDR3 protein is CSARGLAGVVEQFF. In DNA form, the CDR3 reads TGCAGTGCTAGAGGACTAGCGGGAGTCGTTGAGCAGTTCTTC.

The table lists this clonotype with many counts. CDR3 amino acids: CASRQQGSSTGELFF. CDR3 nucleotides: TGTGCCAGCAGACAACAGGGGTCGAGCACCGGGGAGCTGTTTTTT. The chain couples TRBV12-3 or TRBV12-4 to TRBJ2-2, with TRBD1 matching over 7 bases. V dropped 6 bases and J dropped 4; count of bases not matched to a gene: 8. The CDR3 has 15 amino acids.

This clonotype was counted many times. CDR3 residues: CASSYQTGLAGGPSSYNEQFF. CDR3 coding DNA: TGTGCCAGCAGTTACCAAACGGGACTAGCGGGAGGGCCGAGCTCCTACAATGAGCAGTTCTTC. The chain couples TRBV6-2 or TRBV6-3 to TRBJ2-1, with TRBD2 identical over 16 bases. This CDR3 has 21 amino acids. CDR1 MNHEY and CDR2 SVGEGT come from the germline V gene. V lost 2 bases, J lost 0 bases, and 10 bases stayed unmatched.

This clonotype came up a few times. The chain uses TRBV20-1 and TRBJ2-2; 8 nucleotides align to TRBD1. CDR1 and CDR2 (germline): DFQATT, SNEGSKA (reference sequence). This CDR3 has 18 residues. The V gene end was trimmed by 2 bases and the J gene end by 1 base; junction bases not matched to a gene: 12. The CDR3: CSARQGASTGLNTGELFF. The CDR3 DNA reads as TGCAGTGCTAGACAGGGGGCTTCAACAGGGTTGAACACCGGGGAGCTGTTTTTT.

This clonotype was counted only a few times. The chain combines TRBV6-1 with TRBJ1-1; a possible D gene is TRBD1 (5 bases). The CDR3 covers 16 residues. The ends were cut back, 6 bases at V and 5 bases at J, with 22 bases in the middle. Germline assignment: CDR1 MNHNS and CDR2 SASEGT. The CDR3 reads CASRSPHGGGRTEAFF. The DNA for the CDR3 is TGTGCCAGCAGGTCACCCCATGGTGGGGGGAGGACTGAAGCTTTCTTT.

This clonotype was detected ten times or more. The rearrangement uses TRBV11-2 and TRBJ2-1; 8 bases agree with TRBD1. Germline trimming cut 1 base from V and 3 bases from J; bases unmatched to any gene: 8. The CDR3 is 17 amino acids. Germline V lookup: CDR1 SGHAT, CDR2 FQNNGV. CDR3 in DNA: TGTGCCAGCAGCTTAGGATTAGACAGGGGCAACTACAATGAGCAGTTCTTC. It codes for CASSLGLDRGNYNEQFF. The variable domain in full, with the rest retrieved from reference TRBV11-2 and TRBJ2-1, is EAGVAQSPRYKIIEKRQSVAFWCNPISGHATLYWYQQILGQGPKLLIQFQNNGVVDDSQLPKDRFSAERLKGVDSTLKIQPAKLEDSAVYLCASSLGLDRGNYNEQFFGPGTRLTVL.

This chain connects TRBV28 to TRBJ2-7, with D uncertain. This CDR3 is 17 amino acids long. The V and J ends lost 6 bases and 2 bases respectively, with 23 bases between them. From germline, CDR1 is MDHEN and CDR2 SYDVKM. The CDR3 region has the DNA TGTGCCAGCAGAGGCGCAGTTCTAGGGATCCATACCTACGAGCAGTACTTC. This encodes CASRGAVLGIHTYEQYF. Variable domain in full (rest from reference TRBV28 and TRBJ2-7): DVKVTQSSRYLVKRTGEKVFLECVQDMDHENMFWYRQDPGLGLRLIYFSYDVKMKEKGDIPEGYSVSREKKERFSLILESASTNQTSMYLCASRGAVLGIHTYEQYFGPGTRLTVT.

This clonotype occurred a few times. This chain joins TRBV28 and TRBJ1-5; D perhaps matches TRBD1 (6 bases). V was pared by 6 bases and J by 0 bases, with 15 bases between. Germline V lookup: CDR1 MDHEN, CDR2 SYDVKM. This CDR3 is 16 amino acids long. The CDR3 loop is CASSPRGGYSNQPQHF. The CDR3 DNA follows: TGTGCCAGCAGCCCACGCGGGGGCTATAGCAATCAGCCCCAGCATTTT.

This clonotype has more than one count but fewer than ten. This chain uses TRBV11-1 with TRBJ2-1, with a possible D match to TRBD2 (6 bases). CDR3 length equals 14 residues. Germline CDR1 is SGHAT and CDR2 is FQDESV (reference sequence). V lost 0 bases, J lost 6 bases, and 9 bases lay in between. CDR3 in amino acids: CASSLAGGINEQFF. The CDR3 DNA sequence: TGTGCCAGCAGCTTAGCGGGGGGTATCAATGAGCAGTTCTTC.

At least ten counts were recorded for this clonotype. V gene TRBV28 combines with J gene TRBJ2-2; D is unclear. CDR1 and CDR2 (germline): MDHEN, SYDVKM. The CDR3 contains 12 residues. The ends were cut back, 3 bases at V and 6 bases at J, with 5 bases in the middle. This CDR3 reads CASSFGAGELFF. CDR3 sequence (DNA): TGTGCCAGCAGTTTCGGAGCCGGGGAGCTGTTTTTT.

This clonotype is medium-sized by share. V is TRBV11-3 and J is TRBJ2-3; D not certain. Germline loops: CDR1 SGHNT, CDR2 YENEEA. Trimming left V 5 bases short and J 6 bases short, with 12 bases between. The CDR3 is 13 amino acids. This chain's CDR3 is CASSHPPSDTQYF. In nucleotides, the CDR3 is TGTGCCAGCAGCCACCCCCCCTCCGATACGCAGTATTTT. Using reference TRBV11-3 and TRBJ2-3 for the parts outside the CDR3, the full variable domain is EAGVVQSPRYKIIEKKQPVAFWCNPISGHNTLYWYLQNLGQGPELLIRYENEEAVDDSQLPKDRFSAERLKGVDSTLKIQPAELGDSAVYLCASSHPPSDTQYFGPGTRLTVL.

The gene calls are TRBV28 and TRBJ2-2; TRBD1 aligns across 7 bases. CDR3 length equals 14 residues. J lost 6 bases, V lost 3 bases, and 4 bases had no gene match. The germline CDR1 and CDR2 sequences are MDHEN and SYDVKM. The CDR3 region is CASSFWQGAGELFF. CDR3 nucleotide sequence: TGTGCCAGCAGTTTTTGGCAGGGGGCCGGGGAGCTGTTTTTT. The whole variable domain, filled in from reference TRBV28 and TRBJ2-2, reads DVKVTQSSRYLVKRTGEKVFLECVQDMDHENMFWYRQDPGLGLRLIYFSYDVKMKEKGDIPEGYSVSREKKERFSLILESASTNQTSMYLCASSFWQGAGELFFGEGSRLTVL.

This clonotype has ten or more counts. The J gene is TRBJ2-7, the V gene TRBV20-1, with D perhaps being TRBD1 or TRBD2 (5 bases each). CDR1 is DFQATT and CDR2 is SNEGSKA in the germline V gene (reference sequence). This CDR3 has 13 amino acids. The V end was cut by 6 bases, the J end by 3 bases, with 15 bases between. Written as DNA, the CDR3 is TGCAGTGCCCCGGGGCAGTTCCGCTACGAGCAGTACTTC. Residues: CSAPGQFRYEQYF.

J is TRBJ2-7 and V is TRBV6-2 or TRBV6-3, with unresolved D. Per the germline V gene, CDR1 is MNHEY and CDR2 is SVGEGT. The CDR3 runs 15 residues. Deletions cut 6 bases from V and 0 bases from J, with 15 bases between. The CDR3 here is CASSTVAFSSYEQYF. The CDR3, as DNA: TGTGCCAGCAGCACGGTGGCTTTCAGCTCCTACGAGCAGTACTTC.

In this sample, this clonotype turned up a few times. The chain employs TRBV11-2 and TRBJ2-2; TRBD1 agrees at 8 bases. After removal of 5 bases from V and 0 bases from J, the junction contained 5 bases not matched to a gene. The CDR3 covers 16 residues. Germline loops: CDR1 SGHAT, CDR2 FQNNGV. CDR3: CASSDDRGPNTGELFF. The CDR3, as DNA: TGTGCCAGCAGCGATGACAGGGGACCGAACACCGGGGAGCTGTTTTTT.

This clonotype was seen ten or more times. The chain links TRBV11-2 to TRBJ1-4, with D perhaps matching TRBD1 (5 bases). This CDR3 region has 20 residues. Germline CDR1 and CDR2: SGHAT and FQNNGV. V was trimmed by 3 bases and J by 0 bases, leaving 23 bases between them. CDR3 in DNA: TGTGCCAGCAGCTTGGGGGGTCGGGCCAAAATAGATGCAACTAATGAAAAACTGTTTTTT. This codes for CASSLGGRAKIDATNEKLFF.

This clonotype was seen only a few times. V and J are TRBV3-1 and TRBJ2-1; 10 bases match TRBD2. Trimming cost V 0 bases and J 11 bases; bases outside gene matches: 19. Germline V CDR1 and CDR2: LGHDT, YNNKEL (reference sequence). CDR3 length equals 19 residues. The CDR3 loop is CASSQDSGEEAGGPCKQFF. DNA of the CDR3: TGTGCCAGCAGCCAAGATTCCGGGGAAGAAGCGGGAGGGCCATGTAAGCAGTTCTTC.

The CDR3: CASIGGGVEAFF. DNA of the CDR3: TGTGCCAGCATTGGCGGCGGGGTCGAGGCTTTCTTT. This sequence joins TRBV28 and TRBJ1-1; D remains ambiguous. The CDR3 spans 12 residues. The germline V and J ends were trimmed by 7 bases and 11 bases, with 17 bases remaining between them. Per the germline V gene, CDR1 is MDHEN and CDR2 is SYDVKM.

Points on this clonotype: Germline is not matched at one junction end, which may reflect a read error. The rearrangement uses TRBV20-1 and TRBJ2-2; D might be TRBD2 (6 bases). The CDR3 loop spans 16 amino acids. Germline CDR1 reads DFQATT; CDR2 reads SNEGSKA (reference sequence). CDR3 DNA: TGCTGTGCTAGAGATACGTTCGGCGGGGACACCGGGGAGCTGTTTTTT. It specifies CCARDTFGGDTGELFF.

The CDR3 reads CASSLGPRTTYNEQFF. The CDR3 DNA is TGTGCCAGCAGCTTAGGACCCAGGACAACGTACAATGAGCAGTTCTTC. This chain connects TRBV7-8 to TRBJ2-1; a possible D gene is TRBD1 (5 bases). The germline gives CDR1 SGHVS, CDR2 FQNEAQ. Trimming pared 1 base from V and 4 bases from J, leaving 14 bases between. The CDR3 has 16 residues.

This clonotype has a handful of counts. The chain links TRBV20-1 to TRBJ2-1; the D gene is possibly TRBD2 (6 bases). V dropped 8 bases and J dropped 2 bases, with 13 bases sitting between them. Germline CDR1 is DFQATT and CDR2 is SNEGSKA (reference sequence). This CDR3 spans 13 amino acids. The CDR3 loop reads CSWAGGTYNEQFF. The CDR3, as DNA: TGCAGTTGGGCCGGGGGAACCTACAATGAGCAGTTCTTC.

CDR3 coding DNA: TGTGCCAGCATTCTGGGGGGGAACTCAGATACGCAGTATTTT. The encoded protein is CASILGGNSDTQYF. The gene calls are TRBV7-9 and TRBJ2-3, with 7 bases matching TRBD2. This CDR3 has 14 amino acids. Germline V gene lookup returns CDR1 SEHNR and CDR2 FQNEAQ (reference sequence). The ends lost 7 bases at V and 4 bases at J; junction bases unmatched: 8.

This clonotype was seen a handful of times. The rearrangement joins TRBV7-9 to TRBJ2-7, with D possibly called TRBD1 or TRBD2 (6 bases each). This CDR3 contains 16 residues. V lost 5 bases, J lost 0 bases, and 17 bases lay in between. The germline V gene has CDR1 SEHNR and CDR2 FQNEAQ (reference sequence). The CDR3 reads CASSPSVRGLSYEQYF. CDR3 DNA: TGTGCCAGCAGCCCCTCAGTCCGGGGGCTCTCCTACGAGCAGTACTTC.

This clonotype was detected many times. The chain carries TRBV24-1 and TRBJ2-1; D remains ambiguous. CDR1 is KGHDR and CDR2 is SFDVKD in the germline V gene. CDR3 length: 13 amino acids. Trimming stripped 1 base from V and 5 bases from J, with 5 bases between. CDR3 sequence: CATSDFPDNEQFF. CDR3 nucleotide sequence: TGTGCCACCAGTGATTTTCCCGACAATGAGCAGTTCTTC.